This T cell receptor beta chain appears in the sequencing data of a study of blood T cell repertoires in COVID-19. On the study more broadly: COVID-19 samples from acute and convalescent phases originated in the United States, Italy and Spain. The analysed material was cDNA or gDNA that came from T cells, B-cell-depleted T cells, or PBMCs.

As originally analysed: Reference gene primer amplification yielded estimated nucleated cell counts. Clones were read by immunoSEQ multiplex PCR, and TCRdb kept only the in-frame ones, dropping some. V and J calls and clone size follow that table, whereas D and trimming were derived from the DNA. In the table there are about 120,000 clones, 75% to 90% of which are singletons. Trimming left V 0 bases short and J 5 bases short, with 5 bases between. The CDR3 covers 13 residues. Germline CDR1 is SGHDN and CDR2 is FVKESK. Sequencing input: peripheral blood. This TCR came from a woman aged 70-85 years with acute or convalescent COVID-19. J is TRBJ1-5 and V is TRBV14; D not certain. CDR3 loop: CASSQDLHQPQHF. The CDR3 DNA reads TGTGCCAGCAGCCAAGATCTCCATCAGCCCCAGCATTTT.